These T cell receptor beta chains were read from a single sample in a study of technical replicates of blood from a handful of donors. Sequenced by immunoSEQ multiplex PCR; TCRdb stores in-frame clones only, minus some. Of 50,000 to 70,000 clones listed, 75% to 90% are singletons. Sequences were obtained from PBMCs. The receptor set was obtained from a human donor in good health. Some clones in this sample may be carry-over from other donors' samples. The CDR3 runs from the conserved cysteine through the conserved F or W. Each record gives: V gene, D gene, J gene, CDR3 length, CDR3 protein, CDR3 DNA. The D gene is left open where the match is weak.

v_call: TRBV5-4; d_call: .; j_call: TRBJ1-2; cdr3_length: 13; cdr3_aa: CASSLVTGGGYTF; cdr3_nt: TGTGCCAGCAGCTTGGTTACCGGAGGTGGCTACACCTTC
v_call: TRBV30; d_call: .; j_call: TRBJ2-1; cdr3_length: 13; cdr3_aa: CAWSVGGLDEQFF; cdr3_nt: TGTGCCTGGAGTGTAGGGGGTTTGGATGAGCAGTTCTTC
v_call: TRBV11-2; d_call: .; j_call: TRBJ2-5; cdr3_length: 15; cdr3_aa: CASSPLGASRETQYF; cdr3_nt: TGTGCCAGCAGCCCTCTGGGTGCTAGCAGGGAGACCCAGTACTTC
v_call: TRBV7-6; d_call: TRBD1; j_call: TRBJ2-2; cdr3_length: 17; cdr3_aa: CASSSPRTGKNTGELFF; cdr3_nt: TGTGCCAGCAGCTCCCCTCGGACAGGGAAGAACACCGGGGAGCTGTTTTTT
v_call: TRBV19; d_call: .; j_call: TRBJ1-5; cdr3_length: 14; cdr3_aa: CASSMGGDINPQHF; cdr3_nt: TGTGCCAGTAGTATGGGGGGGGATATCAACCCCCAGCATTTT
v_call: TRBV4-3; d_call: TRBD1; j_call: TRBJ2-1; cdr3_length: 16; cdr3_aa: CASSQGGTGSYNEQFF; cdr3_nt: TGCGCCAGCAGCCAAGGTGGGACAGGGAGTTACAATGAGCAGTTCTTC
v_call: TRBV18; d_call: .; j_call: TRBJ2-7; cdr3_length: 16; cdr3_aa: CASSPISVGGSYEQYF; cdr3_nt: TGTGCCAGCTCACCTATCAGCGTGGGGGGATCCTACGAGCAGTACTTC
v_call: TRBV7-9; d_call: TRBD1; j_call: TRBJ2-7; cdr3_length: 15; cdr3_aa: CASSPRQGGPYEQYF; cdr3_nt: TGTGCCAGCAGCCCCCGACAGGGGGGACCCTACGAGCAGTACTTC
v_call: TRBV2; d_call: .; j_call: TRBJ1-2; cdr3_length: 13; cdr3_aa: CAATPNINYGYTF; cdr3_nt: TGTGCCGCCACTCCCAATATTAACTATGGCTACACCTTC
v_call: TRBV5-8; d_call: TRBD2; j_call: TRBJ2-7; cdr3_length: 15; cdr3_aa: CASNLGLAASYEQYF; cdr3_nt: TGTGCCAGCAACCTTGGACTAGCGGCCTCCTACGAGCAGTACTTC
v_call: TRBV18; d_call: TRBD1; j_call: TRBJ2-7; cdr3_length: 16; cdr3_aa: CASSPPGTGAPSEQYF; cdr3_nt: TGTGCCAGCTCACCACCCGGGACAGGGGCCCCCTCCGAGCAGTACTTC
v_call: TRBV4-2; d_call: TRBD1; j_call: TRBJ1-2; cdr3_length: 14; cdr3_aa: CASTPGQGSYGYTF; cdr3_nt: TGTGCCAGCACCCCAGGACAGGGATCCTATGGCTACACCTTC
v_call: TRBV27; d_call: .; j_call: TRBJ2-2; cdr3_length: 14; cdr3_aa: CASSLTGKTGELFF; cdr3_nt: TGTGCCAGCAGTTTAACAGGGAAGACCGGGGAGCTGTTTTTT
v_call: TRBV30; d_call: .; j_call: TRBJ2-7; cdr3_length: 11; cdr3_aa: CAWRGGYEQYF; cdr3_nt: TGTGCCTGGAGGGGGGGTTACGAGCAGTACTTC
v_call: TRBV10-3; d_call: TRBD2; j_call: TRBJ2-7; cdr3_length: 14; cdr3_aa: CAISLSSGGHEQYF; cdr3_nt: TGTGCCATCAGTCTTTCTAGCGGTGGCCACGAGCAGTACTTC
v_call: TRBV30; d_call: TRBD2; j_call: TRBJ2-5; cdr3_length: 13; cdr3_aa: CAWSPTSGSYQYF; cdr3_nt: TGTGCCTGGAGTCCGACTAGCGGGAGTTACCAGTACTTC
v_call: TRBV19; d_call: TRBD2; j_call: TRBJ2-5; cdr3_length: 16; cdr3_aa: CASSIVSGRSRETQYF; cdr3_nt: TGTGCCAGTAGTATCGTTAGCGGGAGGTCGAGGGAGACCCAGTACTTC